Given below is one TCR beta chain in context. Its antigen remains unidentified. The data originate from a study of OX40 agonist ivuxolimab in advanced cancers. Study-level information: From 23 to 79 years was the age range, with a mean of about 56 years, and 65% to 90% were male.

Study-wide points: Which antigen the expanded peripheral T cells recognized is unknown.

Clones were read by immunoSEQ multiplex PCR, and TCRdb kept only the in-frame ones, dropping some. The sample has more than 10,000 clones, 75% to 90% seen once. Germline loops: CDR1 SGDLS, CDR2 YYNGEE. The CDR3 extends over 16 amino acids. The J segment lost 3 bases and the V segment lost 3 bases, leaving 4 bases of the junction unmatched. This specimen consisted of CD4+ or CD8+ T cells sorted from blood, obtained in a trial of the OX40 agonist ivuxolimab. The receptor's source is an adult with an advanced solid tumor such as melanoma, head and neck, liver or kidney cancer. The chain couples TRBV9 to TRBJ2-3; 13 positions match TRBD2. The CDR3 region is CASSDGTSGITDTQYF. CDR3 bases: TGTGCCAGCAGCGATGGGACTAGCGGGATTACAGATACGCAGTATTTT.